Here is one T cell receptor (beta chain) with its context. The antigen remains undetermined. Every donor provided one blood sample measuring approximately 2.5 ml. Reanalyzing the 5' RACE reads, TCRdb keeps one entry per CDR3 protein, without DNA. Recorded here are around 410,000 distinct CDR3 sequences; the top ten clones represent around 2.3%. This entry is derived from a study of monozygotic twins with inflammatory bowel disease. Findings and limits, study-wide: Patients received differing immunosuppressive treatments, which may have added variability to their repertoires.

Germline-derived CDR1 and CDR2 are MDHEN and SYDVKM. The CDR3 has 14 residues. The origin of this receptor is a human donor with ulcerative colitis or Crohn's disease, or a healthy co-twin of an affected twin (not recorded which). The specimen sequenced was blood. The V gene is TRBV28, the J gene TRBJ1-1. The CDR3 spells CASSLKLGYTEAFF.